The next 17 T cell receptor beta chains were all read from a single sample in a study of beta chain features in type 1 diabetes. Reverse transcribing all isolated RNA meant expressed TCRB transcripts were sequenced. Data came from immunoSEQ multiplex PCR; TCRdb stores just in-frame clones and leaves some out. The profile shows about 400,000 clones, around 12% of them singletons. Whole-study results and caveats: Moderate but significant shortening of TCRB CDR3s was recorded in all four CD4+ subsets from Type 1 diabetes patients.

These receptors have no known antigen. The sample comprised naive CD4+ T cells from blood. Every receptor here comes from a woman younger than 30 with type 1 diabetes.

The chain uses TRBV4-2 and TRBJ2-5; 12 bases fit TRBD2. CDR1 and CDR2 from the germline V gene are LGHNA and YNFKEQ. V trimming: 3 bases; J trimming: 4 bases; junction bases outside the gene matches: 3. The CDR3 sequence is 15 residues long. DNA for the CDR3: TGTGCCAGCAGCCATGCACTAGCGGGAGGAGAGACCCAGTACTTC. Amino acid sequence: CASSHALAGGETQYF.

The chain is built from TRBV11-3 and TRBJ2-3; D is ambiguous. The CDR3 runs to 14 residues. CDR1 is SGHNT and CDR2 is YENEEA in the germline V gene. The V and J ends lost 2 bases and 5 bases respectively, with 11 bases between them. CDR3 bases: TGTGCCAGCAGCTTAACGTTAGTAGTAGATACGCAGTATTTT. It encodes CASSLTLVVDTQYF.

This clone has just a few counts. This chain links TRBV5-1 with TRBJ2-7; TRBD2 matches at 8 bases. Per germline, CDR1 SGHRS and CDR2 YFSETQ. The CDR3 has 14 residues. V lost 4 bases and J lost 1; bases outside the gene matches: 4. The CDR3 nucleotides are TGCGCCAGCAGCCGGGAGGGAGGTTCCTACGAGCAGTACTTC. Its translation is CASSREGGSYEQYF.

The chain carries TRBV29-1 and TRBJ1-2, with D unresolved. Germline V lookup: CDR1 SQVTM, CDR2 ANQGSEA. V lost 2 bases, J lost 1 base, and 2 bases lay in between. The CDR3 runs 11 residues. Written as DNA, the CDR3 is TGCAGCGTTGAATATAACTATGGCTACACCTTC. Translation: CSVEYNYGYTF.

This chain joins TRBV14 and TRBJ1-1; D gene ambiguous. CDR1 is SGHDN and CDR2 is FVKESK in the germline V gene. The CDR3 is 13 amino acids. V was trimmed by 2 bases and J by 3 bases, leaving 7 bases between them. This CDR3 is CASSQYSDTEAFF. CDR3 nucleotides: TGTGCCAGCAGCCAATATTCGGACACTGAAGCTTTCTTT.

This clone has only a few counts. The chain has TRBV6-6 and TRBJ2-7, with a weak D call TRBD2 (5 bases). Per the germline V gene, CDR1 is MNHNY and CDR2 is SVGAGI (reference sequence). CDR3 length: 14 residues. Trimming shortened V by 7 bases and J by 6 bases, and 19 bases separated the two germline ends. CDR3 amino acids: CASTTGGLPFEQYF. The CDR3 bases are TGTGCCAGCACGACGGGCGGGCTCCCCTTCGAGCAGTACTTC.

Only a few counts were recorded for this clone. The chain couples TRBV30 to TRBJ2-1; unclear D gene. V lost 2 bases, J lost 7 bases, and 6 bases lay in between. Germline V gene data show CDR1 as GTSNPN and CDR2 as SVGIG (reference sequence). The CDR3 covers 11 residues. Written as DNA, the CDR3 is TGTGCCTGGAGTAGCCCGAATGAGCAGTTCTTC. It translates to CAWSSPNEQFF.

CDR3 nucleotide sequence: TGTGCCAGCAGCCCGAGGGGAGGGCGGGGCTATGGCTACACCTTC. Residues: CASSPRGGRGYGYTF. The chain is built from TRBV7-9 and TRBJ1-2, with D possibly matching TRBD1 (5 bases). V lost 5 bases and J lost 4, with 17 bases in between. This CDR3 contains 15 residues. Germline V lookup: CDR1 SEHNR, CDR2 FQNEAQ (reference sequence). Combining the CDR3 with reference TRBV7-9 and TRBJ1-2 gives the whole variable domain DTGVSQNPRHKITKRGQNVTFRCDPISEHNRLYWYRQTLGQGPEFLTYFQNEAQLEKSRLLSDRFSAERPKGSFSTLEIQRTEQGDSAMYLCASSPRGGRGYGYTFGSGTRLTVV.

The CDR3 nucleotides read TGTGCCAGCAGCGCTCAGGGGGGTTCGTATGGCTACACCTTC. Its translation is CASSAQGGSYGYTF. The J gene is TRBJ1-2, the V gene TRBV9, with 7 nucleotides matching TRBD1. In germline, CDR1 is SGDLS, CDR2 YYNGEE. The CDR3 consists of 14 residues. After removal of 3 bases from V and 5 bases from J, the junction contained 7 bases not matched to a gene.

The chain combines TRBV7-9 with TRBJ2-5; 7 nucleotides match TRBD2. CDR1 is SEHNR and CDR2 is FQNEAQ in the germline V gene (reference sequence). J lost 5 bases, V lost 4 bases, and 10 bases had no gene match. CDR3 length equals 15 residues. CDR3 in DNA: TGTGCCAGCAGCTCACAGGCGGGAGCGGGGGAGACCCAGTACTTC. Translation: CASSSQAGAGETQYF.

The J gene is TRBJ2-5, the V gene TRBV4-1; 7 bases agree with TRBD1. Germline V lookup: CDR1 MGHRA, CDR2 YSYEKL. The length of the CDR3 is 16 residues. J lost 1 base, V lost 0 bases, and 5 bases had no gene match. The DNA of the CDR3 is TGCGCCAGCAGCCAAGATCCGGACAGGCGCCAAGAGACCCAGTACTTC. As protein: CASSQDPDRRQETQYF.

The rearrangement joins TRBV28 to TRBJ1-2; 9 bases are a match to TRBD1. V trimming: 7 bases; J trimming: 4 bases; junction bases outside the gene matches: 4. CDR3 size: 13 residues. Germline-derived CDR1 and CDR2 are MDHEN and SYDVKM. For the CDR3, the DNA is TGTGCCAGCACTGACAGGGGGAGCTATGGCTACACCTTC. Translated: CASTDRGSYGYTF.

This clone appeared a few times. V usage is TRBV29-1 and J usage is TRBJ2-7; D possibly corresponds to TRBD1 (6 bases). V was trimmed by 4 bases and J by 4 bases, leaving 17 bases between them. The CDR3 has 14 residues. Per the germline V gene, CDR1 is SQVTM and CDR2 is ANQGSEA. Written as DNA, the CDR3 is TGCAGCGTTGTAATAGGGACAATAAGTTACGAGCAGTACTTC. It specifies CSVVIGTISYEQYF.

This clone occurred a few times. This rearrangement joins TRBV19 to TRBJ2-5, with D unclear. The V and J ends lost 3 bases and 1 base respectively, with 6 bases between them. There are 13 residues in the CDR3. The V gene's germline CDR1 is LNHDA and CDR2 SQIVND (reference sequence). For the CDR3, the DNA is TGTGCCAGTAGTATGGCGGTCCAAGAGACCCAGTACTTC. Translation gives CASSMAVQETQYF.

The chain couples TRBV12-5 to TRBJ2-1; TRBD2 matches at 11 bases. The CDR3 runs to 15 residues. Trimming took 8 bases from V and 7 from J; bases not matched to a gene: 10. Germline values: CDR1 LGHNT, CDR2 FRNRAP. CDR3 DNA sequence: TGTGCTAGTCGTGAGGGGACTAGCGGCCTGAATGAGCAGTTCTTC. Translated, it gives CASREGTSGLNEQFF.

This clone came up a few times. This chain connects TRBV6-5 to TRBJ2-5; TRBD2 matches at 8 bases. V shed 6 bases and J 5 bases; nucleotides not matched to a gene: 11. The germline CDR1 and CDR2 sequences are MNHEY and SVGAGI. The CDR3 loop spans 15 amino acids. CDR3 loop: CASSQTGGPGETQYF. CDR3 DNA sequence: TGTGCCAGCAGCCAGACGGGGGGGCCGGGGGAGACCCAGTACTTC.

The genes are TRBV4-3 and TRBJ1-3, with 9 bases aligning to TRBD1. CDR1 LGHNA and CDR2 YSLEER come from the germline V gene. The V and J ends lost 4 bases and 5 bases, in that order; junction bases with no gene match: 12. This CDR3 is 17 amino acids long. The CDR3 loop reads CASSPGTGSFARNTIYF. CDR3 nucleotide sequence: TGCGCCAGCAGCCCCGGGACAGGGTCTTTTGCACGAAACACCATATATTTT.